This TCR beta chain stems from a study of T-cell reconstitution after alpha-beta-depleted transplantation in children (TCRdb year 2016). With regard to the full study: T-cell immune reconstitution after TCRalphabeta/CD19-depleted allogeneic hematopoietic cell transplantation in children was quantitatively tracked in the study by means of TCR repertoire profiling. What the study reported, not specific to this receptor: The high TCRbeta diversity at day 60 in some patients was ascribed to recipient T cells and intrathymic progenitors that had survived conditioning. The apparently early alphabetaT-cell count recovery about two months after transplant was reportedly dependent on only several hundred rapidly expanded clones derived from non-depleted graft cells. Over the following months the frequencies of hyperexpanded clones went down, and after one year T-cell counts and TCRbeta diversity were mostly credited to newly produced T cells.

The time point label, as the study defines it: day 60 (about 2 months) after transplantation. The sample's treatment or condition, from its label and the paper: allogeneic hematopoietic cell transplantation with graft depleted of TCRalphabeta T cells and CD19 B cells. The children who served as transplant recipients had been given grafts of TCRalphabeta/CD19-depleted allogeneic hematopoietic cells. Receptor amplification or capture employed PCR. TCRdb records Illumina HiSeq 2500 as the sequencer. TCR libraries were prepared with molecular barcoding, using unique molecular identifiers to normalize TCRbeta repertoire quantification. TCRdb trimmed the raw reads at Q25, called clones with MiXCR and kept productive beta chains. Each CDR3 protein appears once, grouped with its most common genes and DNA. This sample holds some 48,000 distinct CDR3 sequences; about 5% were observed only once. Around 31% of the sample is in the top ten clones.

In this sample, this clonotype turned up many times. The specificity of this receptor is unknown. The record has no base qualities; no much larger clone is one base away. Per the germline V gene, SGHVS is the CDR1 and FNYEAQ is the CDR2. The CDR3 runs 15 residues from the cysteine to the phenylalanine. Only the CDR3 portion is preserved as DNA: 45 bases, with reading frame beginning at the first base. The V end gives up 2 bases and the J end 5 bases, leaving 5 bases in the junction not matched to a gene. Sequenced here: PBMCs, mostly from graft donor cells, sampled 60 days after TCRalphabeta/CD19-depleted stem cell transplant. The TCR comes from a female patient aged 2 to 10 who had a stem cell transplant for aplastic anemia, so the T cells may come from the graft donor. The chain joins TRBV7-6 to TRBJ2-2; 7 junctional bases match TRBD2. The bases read TGTGCCAGCAGCTTACAAGGACTAGGGACCGGGGAGCTGTTTTTT. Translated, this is CASSLQGLGTGELFF.